This T cell receptor beta chain was recovered during a study of OX40 agonist ivuxolimab in advanced cancers. Some clones are missing from TCRdb's copy, which holds only in-frame ones; the method was immunoSEQ multiplex PCR. Of some 25,000 clones listed, 82% were seen once; the top ten hold about 20%. This clone is deemed medium-sized. V dropped 7 bases and J dropped 3 bases, with 13 bases sitting between them. Germline V gene sequence: CDR1 MNHEY, CDR2 SVGAGI. The CDR3 length is 13 residues. The sequenced sample was CD4+ or CD8+ T cells sorted from blood, obtained in a trial of the OX40 agonist ivuxolimab. The chain recombines TRBV6-5 with TRBJ2-7; tentative D call: TRBD1 (5 bases). The receptor was derived from an adult with an advanced solid tumor such as melanoma, head and neck, liver or kidney cancer. The CDR3 protein is CASTPRQGYEQYF. CDR3 DNA sequence: TGTGCCAGCACCCCCAGGCAGGGCTACGAGCAGTACTTC.